One sample yielded the 10 T cell receptor beta chains listed below, sequenced in a study of blood T cell repertoires in COVID-19. Clones were sequenced by immunoSEQ multiplex PCR, and TCRdb holds only the in-frame ones, with some missing. Of 150,000 to 200,000 clones listed, roughly 86% are singletons. Sequenced input: peripheral blood. The receptors derive from a woman between 45 and 60 years old with acute or convalescent COVID-19.

This chain uses TRBV29-1 with TRBJ1-1; no clear D gene. CDR1 and CDR2 (germline): SQVTM, ANQGSEA. This CDR3 spans 10 amino acids. With 3 bases removed from V and 8 bases from J, the gap between germline ends came to 7 bases. CDR3 coding DNA: TGCAGCGTTGAGAGTACCGAAGCTTTCTTT. This encodes CSVESTEAFF.

In its sample, this clone was seen once. DNA for the CDR3: TGTGCCAGCAGCTTGCCAGGGGCTTTCACCGGGGAGCTGTTTTTT. Protein: CASSLPGAFTGELFF. J is TRBJ2-2 and V is TRBV5-4; possible D gene TRBD1, 6 bases. Germline V gives CDR1 SGHNT, CDR2 YYREEE (reference sequence). The V end was cut by 1 base, the J end by 4 bases, with 11 bases between. The CDR3 sequence is 15 residues long.

This rearrangement joins TRBV7-2 to TRBJ2-4, with D perhaps matching TRBD2 (5 bases). Trimming cost V 3 bases and J 8 bases, with 14 bases left between them. Germline-derived CDR1 and CDR2 are SGHTA and FQGNSA. The CDR3 contains 14 residues. The DNA for the CDR3 is TGTGCCAGCAGCTTTAGAGGGTTGCAGGACATTCAGTACTTC. Translating it yields CASSFRGLQDIQYF.

The rearrangement uses TRBV30 and TRBJ1-1, with unresolved D. The CDR3 is 11 residues long. With 0 bases removed from V and 11 bases from J, the gap between germline ends came to 10 bases. CDR1 GTSNPN and CDR2 SVGIG come from the germline V gene (reference sequence). The CDR3 nucleotides are TGTGCCTGGAGTGTAAGCAGGTCTGCTTTCTTT. Protein sequence: CAWSVSRSAFF.

J is TRBJ1-1 and V is TRBV27, with unresolved D. The length of the CDR3 is 13 residues. Germline lookup yields CDR1 MNHEY and CDR2 SMNVEV (reference sequence). V was cut by 6 bases and J by 2 bases, with 10 bases left in between. CDR3 protein: CASRSTLNTEAFF. The CDR3 DNA reads TGTGCCAGCAGATCGACACTCAACACTGAAGCTTTCTTT.

This sequence joins TRBV7-2 and TRBJ2-1, with TRBD2 matching 7 bases. The CDR3 has 18 amino acids. With V trimmed by 4 bases and J by 0 bases, 12 bases remained unmatched. Per germline, CDR1 SGHTA and CDR2 FQGNSA. CDR3 nucleotides: TGTGCCAGCAGCTCACCCTCTATCGGGAGGATCTCCTACAATGAGCAGTTCTTC. It encodes CASSSPSIGRISYNEQFF.

The J gene is TRBJ1-6, the V gene TRBV2; maybe TRBD1 (6 bases). From germline, CDR1 is SNHLY and CDR2 FYNNEI. The CDR3 runs 17 residues. V dropped 5 bases and J dropped 5 bases, with 19 bases sitting between them. The CDR3 DNA follows: TGTGCCAGCAGTTTTTTGCCAGGGGCGACGGATAATTCACCCCTCCACTTT. Amino acids: CASSFLPGATDNSPLHF. The entire variable domain, with the rest obtained from reference TRBV2 and TRBJ1-6, is as follows: EPEVTQTPSHQVTQMGQEVILRCVPISNHLYFYWYRQILGQKVEFLVSFYNNEISEKSEIFDDQFSVERPDGSNFTLKIRSTKLEDSAMYFCASSFLPGATDNSPLHFGNGTRLTVT.

In DNA, the CDR3 is TGTGCCAGTATTGAGGACAGGGAGGCTTTCTTT. Protein: CASIEDREAFF. The chain couples TRBV19 to TRBJ1-1, with 8 bases lining up with TRBD1. V gave up 7 bases and J gave up 11 bases; unmatched junction bases: 6. Germline assignment: CDR1 LNHDA and CDR2 SQIVND (reference sequence). CDR3 length: 11 residues.

The chain uses TRBV7-2 and TRBJ1-4, with 10 bases identical to TRBD1. With 5 bases clipped from V and 3 bases from J, the junction kept 9 bases outside the gene matches. Germline assignment: CDR1 SGHTA and CDR2 FQGNSA. This CDR3 has 17 amino acids. The CDR3 region is CASSARDRGSANEKLFF. CDR3 in DNA: TGTGCCAGCAGCGCCCGGGACAGGGGATCGGCTAATGAAAAACTGTTTTTT.

The count of this clone is one. The chain joins TRBV2 to TRBJ1-2, with 10 bases fitting TRBD1. The germline V gene encodes CDR1 SNHLY and CDR2 FYNNEI. V shed 9 bases, J shed 6 bases, and the junction held 7 bases outside the gene matches. This CDR3 has 13 residues. The CDR3 nucleotides read TGTGCCAGTTGGACAGGGGGAGAGGATGGCTACACCTTC. Encoded protein: CASWTGGEDGYTF.